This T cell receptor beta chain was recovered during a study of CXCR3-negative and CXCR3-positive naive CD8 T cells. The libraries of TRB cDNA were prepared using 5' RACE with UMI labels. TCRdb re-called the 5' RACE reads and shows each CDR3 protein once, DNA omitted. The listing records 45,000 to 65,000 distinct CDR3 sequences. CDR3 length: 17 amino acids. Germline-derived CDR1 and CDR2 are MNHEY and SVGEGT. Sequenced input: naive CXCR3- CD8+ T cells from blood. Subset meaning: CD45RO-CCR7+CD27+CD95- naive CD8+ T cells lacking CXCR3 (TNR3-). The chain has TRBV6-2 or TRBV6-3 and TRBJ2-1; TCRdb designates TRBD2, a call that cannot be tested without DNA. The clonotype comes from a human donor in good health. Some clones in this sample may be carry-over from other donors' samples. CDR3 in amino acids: CASSYNTLASYYNEQFF.